This is a list of T cell receptor beta chains from one sample in a study of shared clonotypes between healthy human individuals. This table comes from immunoSEQ multiplex PCR, and its TCRdb copy is limited to in-frame clones, with some not included. The table records millions of clones, approximately 95% of them present only once. The specimen was naive CD4+ T cells from PBMCs. Receptor source: a man between 18 and 35 years old in good health. Some clones in this sample may be carry-over from other donors' samples. CDR3s include the opening cysteine and the closing phenylalanine or tryptophan. D genes are given only for firm matches.

j_call d_call v_call cdr3_aa
TRBJ1-1 TRBD1 TRBV11-1 CASSSDRASEAFF
TRBJ2-7 - TRBV5-1 CASRGAYEQYF
TRBJ2-1 - TRBV5-6 CASSLGAGDNEQFF
TRBJ2-7 - TRBV10-2 CASSQKTSSYEQYF
TRBJ1-3 - TRBV25-1 CASSDSDRFVNTIYF
TRBJ2-1 TRBD2 TRBV29-1 CSVPRLAGGLYEQFF
TRBJ1-4 - TRBV21-1 CASRFFTLATNEKLFF
TRBJ2-1 TRBD1 TRBV2 CASSETGVKDEQFF
TRBJ2-7 - TRBV6-5 CASGMVRYEQYF
TRBJ2-1 - TRBV11-3 CASSKGPQVSYNEQFF
TRBJ1-1 TRBD1 TRBV19 CASNPGQGYTEAFF
TRBJ1-1 - TRBV11-2 CASSPRRGGNTEAFF
TRBJ1-5 - TRBV2 CASSEFPGLSQPQHF
TRBJ1-2 - TRBV5-8 CASSPRNYGYTF
TRBJ1-2 - TRBV4-2 CASSQPVAHYGYTF
TRBJ1-6 - TRBV7-9 CASSLMGVPNSPLHF
TRBJ1-1 - TRBV19 CASSPFGTVNTEAFF